The 18 T cell receptor beta chains in this list originate from one sample, sequenced in a study of monozygotic twins with cystic fibrosis. Data came from immunoSEQ multiplex PCR; TCRdb stores just in-frame clones and leaves some out. The profile shows approximately 10,000 clones, approximately 99.4% of them singletons. The sequencing sample was made of blood. The receptors come from a young man with cystic fibrosis.

The V call is TRBV5-1, the J call TRBJ2-2, with D unresolved. CDR1 and CDR2 (germline): SGHRS, YFSETQ. The CDR3 is 14 residues long. Trimming pared 4 bases from V and 0 bases from J, leaving 7 bases between. Here the CDR3 DNA reads TGCGCCAGCAGCCCTAGTACGAACACCGGGGAGCTGTTTTTT. Amino acids: CASSPSTNTGELFF. Using reference TRBV5-1 and TRBJ2-2 for the parts outside the CDR3, the full variable domain is KAGVTQTPRYLIKTRGQQVTLSCSPISGHRSVSWYQQTPGQGLQFLFEYFSETQRNKGNFPGRFSGRQFSNSRSEMNVSTLELGDSALYLCASSPSTNTGELFFGEGSRLTVL.

This chain connects TRBV11-2 to TRBJ2-7; TRBD1 aligns across 7 bases. V lost 1 base and J lost 1; bases outside the gene matches: 7. Germline V lookup: CDR1 SGHAT, CDR2 FQNNGV. The CDR3 totals 16 residues. DNA of the CDR3: TGTGCCAGCAGCTTAGTTTGGCAGGGGGTTTCCTACGAGCAGTACTTC. Protein: CASSLVWQGVSYEQYF. The full variable domain, rest sourced from reference TRBV11-2 and TRBJ2-7, is EAGVAQSPRYKIIEKRQSVAFWCNPISGHATLYWYQQILGQGPKLLIQFQNNGVVDDSQLPKDRFSAERLKGVDSTLKIQPAKLEDSAVYLCASSLVWQGVSYEQYFGPGTRLTVT.

The chain links TRBV6-5 to TRBJ1-6; D might be TRBD1 (6 bases). The CDR3 has 14 amino acids. The germline V gene encodes CDR1 MNHEY and CDR2 SVGAGI. The ends were cut back, 6 bases at V and 7 bases at J, with 13 bases in the middle. The chain's CDR3 is CASSLGQLNSPLHF. The DNA for the CDR3 is TGTGCCAGCAGCCTAGGACAGTTGAATTCACCCCTCCACTTT.

This chain uses TRBV11-2 with TRBJ2-7; weak D call: TRBD2 (6 bases). This CDR3 comprises 16 residues. V lost 1 base to trimming and J lost 0 bases, with 13 bases between them. CDR1 and CDR2 (germline): SGHAT, FQNNGV. In DNA, the CDR3 is TGTGCCAGCAGCTTAGGGGGATGGGGGGACTCCTACGAGCAGTACTTC. Encoded protein: CASSLGGWGDSYEQYF.

The V and J genes are TRBV19 and TRBJ1-2; tentatively, D is TRBD1 (5 bases). Trimming cost V 3 bases and J 7 bases, with 12 bases left between them. The CDR3 has 13 residues. Germline V lookup: CDR1 LNHDA, CDR2 SQIVND (reference sequence). The CDR3 loop is CASSITPGSGYTF. CDR3 sequence (DNA): TGTGCCAGTAGTATTACTCCAGGGAGTGGCTACACCTTC.

V usage is TRBV10-3 and J usage is TRBJ2-5; D is uncertain. CDR1 and CDR2 (germline): ENHRY, SYGVKD. The V end was cut by 8 bases, the J end by 2 bases, with 15 bases between. CDR3 size: 14 residues. The CDR3 nucleotides read TGTGCCATCTCCTCCCGCTACAGTCAAGAGACCCAGTACTTC. The encoded protein is CAISSRYSQETQYF.

This chain connects TRBV4-1 to TRBJ2-3; D might be TRBD1 or TRBD2, each matching 5 bases. V was cut by 2 bases and J by 4 bases, with 10 bases left in between. Per germline, CDR1 MGHRA and CDR2 YSYEKL. The CDR3 totals 14 residues. The CDR3 DNA follows: TGCGCCAGCAGCCAAATGAGGGGCGCAGATACGCAGTATTTT. Translation: CASSQMRGADTQYF.

This chain uses TRBV6-4 with TRBJ2-2; TRBD1 is a possible D gene (7 bases). Germline values: CDR1 MRHNA, CDR2 SNTAGT. Trimming took off 3 bases at V and 0 bases at J, with 11 bases between the two ends. The CDR3 totals 16 residues. The CDR3 sequence: CASSEEGAPNTGELFF. CDR3 nucleotides: TGTGCCAGCAGTGAGGAGGGGGCTCCGAACACCGGGGAGCTGTTTTTT.

This chain joins TRBV2 and TRBJ1-4; perhaps TRBD1 as D (5 bases). The germline V and J ends were trimmed by 4 bases and 10 bases, with 10 bases remaining between them. Germline CDR1 and CDR2: SNHLY and FYNNEI. There are 12 residues in the CDR3. The CDR3 sequence: CASSVRGLKLFF. The CDR3 DNA reads TGTGCCAGCAGTGTGAGGGGCTTAAAACTGTTTTTT.

The rearrangement joins TRBV9 to TRBJ2-3; TRBD1 aligns across 7 bases. The V gene end was trimmed by 3 bases and the J gene end by 1 base; junction bases not matched to a gene: 8. The CDR3 is made up of 16 amino acids. The germline gives CDR1 SGDLS, CDR2 YYNGEE. CDR3 protein: CASSGLGQGGTDTQYF. For the CDR3, the DNA is TGTGCCAGCAGCGGCCTGGGCCAGGGGGGCACAGATACGCAGTATTTT.

The chain couples TRBV5-6 to TRBJ2-5; TRBD1 matches at 7 bases. V lost 0 bases, J lost 1 base, and 3 bases stayed unmatched. CDR1 is SGHDT and CDR2 is YYEEEE in the germline V gene. The CDR3 runs 15 residues. In nucleotides, the CDR3 is TGTGCCAGCAGCTTGGGGTACAGGGGCCAAGAGACCCAGTACTTC. It translates to CASSLGYRGQETQYF.

The gene calls are TRBV10-1 and TRBJ2-1; D not certain. Trimming removed 5 bases at V and 0 bases at J, with 5 bases between. From germline, CDR1 is WNHNN and CDR2 SYGVQD (reference sequence). This CDR3 is 13 amino acids long. CDR3 sequence (DNA): TGCGCCAGCAGTCCTAGCTCCTACAATGAGCAGTTCTTC. Translating gives CASSPSSYNEQFF.

The chain carries TRBV15 and TRBJ2-7, with D tentatively TRBD2 (5 bases). The CDR3 loop spans 12 amino acids. Trimming pared 2 bases from V and 5 bases from J, leaving 7 bases between. Looked up from germline, CDR1 is LNHNV and CDR2 is YYDKDF (reference sequence). DNA of the CDR3: TGTGCCACCAGCAGAATCGGGGACGAGCAGTACTTC. It encodes CATSRIGDEQYF.

The chain uses TRBV10-2 and TRBJ1-5; D is uncertain. Deletions cut 0 bases from V and 5 bases from J, with 2 bases between. The CDR3 spans 12 residues. Germline V gene data show CDR1 as WSHSY and CDR2 as SAAADI. DNA for the CDR3: TGCGCCAGCAGTGAGTCCTATCAGCCCCAGCATTTT. It yields the protein CASSESYQPQHF.

This rearrangement joins TRBV10-3 to TRBJ2-5; TRBD1 matches at 9 bases. With V trimmed by 6 bases and J by 4 bases, 6 bases remained unmatched. The germline CDR1 and CDR2 sequences are ENHRY and SYGVKD. This CDR3 has 14 amino acids. In nucleotides, the CDR3 is TGTGCCATCAGGATGACAGGGGGGGGAGAGACCCAGTACTTC. As protein: CAIRMTGGGETQYF.

J is TRBJ2-7 and V is TRBV7-3; 7 bases match TRBD1. Germline loops: CDR1 SGHTA, CDR2 FQGTGA. The CDR3 has 13 residues. V shed 5 bases, J shed 5 bases, and the junction held 6 bases outside the gene matches. The CDR3 loop reads CASSRGQANEQYF. The CDR3 DNA reads as TGTGCCAGCAGCCGCGGACAGGCCAACGAGCAGTACTTC.

The chain carries TRBV5-1 and TRBJ2-7, with 10 bases aligning to TRBD1. J lost 4 bases, V lost 0 bases, and 4 bases had no gene match. This CDR3 region has 15 residues. Germline V gene sequence: CDR1 SGHRS, CDR2 YFSETQ. The DNA of the CDR3 is TGCGCCAGCAGCTTGGCCCGGGACAGGGGATACGAGCAGTACTTC. Translated: CASSLARDRGYEQYF.

The rearrangement links TRBV7-2 to TRBJ1-2; a weak D match, TRBD1 (6 bases). CDR1 and CDR2 from the germline V gene are SGHTA and FQGNSA. CDR3 size: 14 residues. V gave up 6 bases and J gave up 7 bases, with 18 bases separating them. The CDR3 region is CASSYRGGAPGYTF. In nucleotides, the CDR3 is TGTGCCAGCAGTTATAGAGGGGGAGCCCCTGGCTACACCTTC.